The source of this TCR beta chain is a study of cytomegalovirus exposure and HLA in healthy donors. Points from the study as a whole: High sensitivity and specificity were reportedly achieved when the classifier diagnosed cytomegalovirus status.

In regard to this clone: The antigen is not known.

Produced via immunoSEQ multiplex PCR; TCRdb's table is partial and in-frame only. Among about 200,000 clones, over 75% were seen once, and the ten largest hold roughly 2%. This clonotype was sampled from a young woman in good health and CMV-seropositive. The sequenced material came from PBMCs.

CDR3 region: CASSSGQIYSYEQYF. The CDR3 DNA is TGTGCCAGCAGCTCGGGACAGATATACTCCTACGAGCAGTACTTC. J is TRBJ2-7 and V is TRBV7-2; TRBD1 matches at 7 bases. Trimming at V came to 4 bases and at J to 0 bases, leaving 6 bases not matched to a gene. Germline CDR1 and CDR2: SGHTA and FQGNSA. This CDR3 is 15 amino acids long. Together with reference TRBV7-2 and TRBJ2-7, the CDR3 gives the full variable domain: GAGVSQSPSNKVTEKGKDVELRCDPISGHTALYWYRQSLGQGLEFLIYFQGNSAPDKSGLPSDRFSAERTGGSVSTLTIQRTQQEDSAVYLCASSSGQIYSYEQYFGPGTRLTVT.